Below, one T cell receptor (beta chain) is given with its context. Authors' data handling: Quantification of nucleated cells was approximated via reference gene primer amplification. TCRdb's table, derived via immunoSEQ multiplex PCR, lists solely in-frame clones and lacks some. V and J calls and clone size follow that table, whereas D and trimming were derived from the DNA. Of some 180,000 clones listed, less than 90% are singletons. Participant ages covered roughly 18 to 89 years across about two dozen US areas. Cohort allocation depended upon clinical history that participants reported. Each exposed participant met a COVID-19 case in the 2 weeks preceding study entry. Per the germline V gene, CDR1 is SEHNR and CDR2 is FQNEAQ (reference sequence). V shed 4 bases, J shed 3 bases, and the junction held 9 bases outside the gene matches. The length of the CDR3 is 16 residues. The record originates from a study of blood T cell repertoires in COVID-19.

Sample: PBMCs or T cells enriched from blood (not recorded which). The origin of this receptor is a woman aged 30 to 39 who had been exposed to COVID-19. This chain links TRBV7-9 with TRBJ1-5; TRBD1 matches at 7 bases. CDR3 in amino acids: CASSSGQASHNQPQHF. The DNA for the CDR3 is TGTGCCAGCAGCTCCGGACAGGCGTCCCACAATCAGCCCCAGCATTTT.